One T cell receptor beta chain is described in this entry. This entry belongs to a study of blood T cell repertoires in COVID-19. Turning to the study itself: The study drew acute and convalescent COVID-19 samples from the United States, Italy and Spain. The analysed material was cDNA or gDNA that came from T cells, B-cell-depleted T cells, or PBMCs.

The authors' processing: Quantification of nucleated cells was approximated via reference gene primer amplification. Profiled with immunoSEQ multiplex PCR; TCRdb holds only in-frame clones, not every one. The DNA was the basis for D and trimming; V, J and clone size are from that table. Of about 150,000 clones detected, 86% appear once; the ten largest clones hold roughly 3%. The sequence derives from a man in his 70s with acute or convalescent COVID-19. Material: peripheral blood.

CDR3 in amino acids: CASSIGLAGVHNEQFF. The CDR3 bases are TGCGCCAGCAGCATCGGACTAGCGGGAGTTCACAATGAGCAGTTCTTC. The chain employs TRBV5-1 and TRBJ2-1, with 13 bases identical to TRBD2. From germline, CDR1 is SGHRS and CDR2 YFSETQ. Unmatched junction bases numbered 6, after V lost 4 bases and J lost 5 bases. The CDR3 extends over 16 amino acids.